This T cell receptor beta chain originates from a study of OX40 agonist ivuxolimab in advanced cancers. Study in general: Patients achieving partial responses numbered three: one hepatocellular carcinoma case and two cutaneous melanoma cases. General study points: Part of the nonresponder group also had normalized T-cell clonal expansion that was low. CD8+ T cells (on average) carried more expanded clones than CD4+ T cells.

A word on this clone: The target antigen is unknown.

Trimming removed 6 bases at V and 3 bases at J, with 8 bases between. The CDR3 has 13 amino acids. Germline-derived CDR1 and CDR2 are MNHEY and SMNVEV (reference sequence). Assay: immunoSEQ multiplex PCR; the TCRdb copy retains only in-frame clones and omits some. The table shows fewer than 90,000 clones, with roughly 87% occurring only once. Here the sequenced sample was CD4+ or CD8+ T cells sorted from blood, taken in a trial of the OX40 agonist ivuxolimab. The sequence came from an adult with an advanced solid tumor such as melanoma, head and neck, liver or kidney cancer. J is TRBJ1-4 and V is TRBV27; D call uncertain. CDR3 amino acids: CASRGWANEKLFF. The CDR3 bases are TGTGCCAGCAGGGGATGGGCTAATGAAAAACTGTTTTTT.